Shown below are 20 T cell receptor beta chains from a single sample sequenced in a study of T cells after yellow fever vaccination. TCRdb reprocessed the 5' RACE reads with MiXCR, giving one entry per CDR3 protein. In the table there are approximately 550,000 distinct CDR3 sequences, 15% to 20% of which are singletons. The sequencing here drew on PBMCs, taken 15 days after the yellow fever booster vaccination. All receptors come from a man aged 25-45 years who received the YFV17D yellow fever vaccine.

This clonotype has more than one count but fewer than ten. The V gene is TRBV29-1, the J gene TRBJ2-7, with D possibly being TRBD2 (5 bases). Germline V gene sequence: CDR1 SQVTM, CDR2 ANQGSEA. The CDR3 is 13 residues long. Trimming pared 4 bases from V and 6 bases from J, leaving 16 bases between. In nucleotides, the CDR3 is TGCAGCGTTGGTGACATCGGGGTTGGCGAGCAGTACTTC. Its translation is CSVGDIGVGEQYF.

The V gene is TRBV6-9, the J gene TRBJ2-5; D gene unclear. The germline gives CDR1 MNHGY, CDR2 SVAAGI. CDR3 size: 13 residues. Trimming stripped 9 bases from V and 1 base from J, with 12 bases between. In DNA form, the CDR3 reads TGTGCCAGAAAATGGCGGACCCAAGAGACCCAGTACTTC. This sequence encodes CARKWRTQETQYF.

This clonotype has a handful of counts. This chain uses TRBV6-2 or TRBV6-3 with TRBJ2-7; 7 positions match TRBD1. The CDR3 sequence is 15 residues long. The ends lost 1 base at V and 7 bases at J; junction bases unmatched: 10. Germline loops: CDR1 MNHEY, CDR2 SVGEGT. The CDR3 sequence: CASSYLGQAIDEQYF. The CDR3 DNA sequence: TGTGCCAGCAGTTACTTAGGACAGGCCATCGATGAGCAGTACTTC.

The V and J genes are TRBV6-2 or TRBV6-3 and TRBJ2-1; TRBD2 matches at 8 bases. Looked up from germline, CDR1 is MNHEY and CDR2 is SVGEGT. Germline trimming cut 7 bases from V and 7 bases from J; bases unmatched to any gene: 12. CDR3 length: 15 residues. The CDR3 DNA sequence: TGTGCCAGCAAGGTAGCCAGCGGGAGCGCTAATGAGCAGTTCTTC. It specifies CASKVASGSANEQFF.

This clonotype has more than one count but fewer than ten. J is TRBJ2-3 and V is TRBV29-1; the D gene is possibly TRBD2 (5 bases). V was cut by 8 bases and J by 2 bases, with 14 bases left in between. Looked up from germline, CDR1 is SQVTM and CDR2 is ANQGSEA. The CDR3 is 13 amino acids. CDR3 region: CSSSTTSTDTQYF. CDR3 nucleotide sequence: TGCAGCTCTAGCACCACTTCCACAGATACGCAGTATTTT.

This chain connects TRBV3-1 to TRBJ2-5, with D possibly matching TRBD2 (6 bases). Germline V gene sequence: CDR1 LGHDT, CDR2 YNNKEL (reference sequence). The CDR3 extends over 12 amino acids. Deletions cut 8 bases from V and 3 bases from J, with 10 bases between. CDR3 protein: CASGSGKETQYF. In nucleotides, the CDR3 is TGTGCCAGCGGTAGCGGAAAAGAGACCCAGTACTTC.

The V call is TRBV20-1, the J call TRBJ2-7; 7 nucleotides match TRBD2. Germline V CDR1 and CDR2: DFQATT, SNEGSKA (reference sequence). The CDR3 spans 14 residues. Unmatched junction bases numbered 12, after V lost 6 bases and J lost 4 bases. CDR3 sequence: CSAKNRDYNYEQYF. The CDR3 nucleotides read TGCAGTGCAAAGAACCGGGACTACAATTACGAGCAGTACTTC.

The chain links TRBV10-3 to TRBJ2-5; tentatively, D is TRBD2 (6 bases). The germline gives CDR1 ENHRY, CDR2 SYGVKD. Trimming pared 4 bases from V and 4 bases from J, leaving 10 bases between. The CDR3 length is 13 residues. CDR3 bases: TGTGCCATCAGTGCAGGAGCGGGAGAGACCCAGTACTTC. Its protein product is CAISAGAGETQYF.

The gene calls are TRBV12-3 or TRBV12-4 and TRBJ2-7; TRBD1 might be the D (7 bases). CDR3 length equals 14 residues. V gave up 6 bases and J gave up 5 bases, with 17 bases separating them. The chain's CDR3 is CASRLAQGGHEQYF. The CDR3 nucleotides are TGTGCCAGCAGGCTGGCCCAGGGGGGCCACGAGCAGTACTTC.

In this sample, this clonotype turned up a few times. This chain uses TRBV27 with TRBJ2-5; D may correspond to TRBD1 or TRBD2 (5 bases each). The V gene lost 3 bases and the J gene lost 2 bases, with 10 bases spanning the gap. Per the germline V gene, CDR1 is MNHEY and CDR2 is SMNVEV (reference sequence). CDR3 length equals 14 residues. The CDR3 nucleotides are TGTGCCAGCAGTTTCCGAGGGGATCAAGAGACCCAGTACTTC. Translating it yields CASSFRGDQETQYF.

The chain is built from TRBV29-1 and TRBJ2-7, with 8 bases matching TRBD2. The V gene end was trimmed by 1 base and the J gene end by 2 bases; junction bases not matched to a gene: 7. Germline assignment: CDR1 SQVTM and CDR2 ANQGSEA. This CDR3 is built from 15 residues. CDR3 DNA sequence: TGCAGCGTTGAAGGCATAGCGGGACTTACCTACGAGCAGTACTTC. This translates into CSVEGIAGLTYEQYF.

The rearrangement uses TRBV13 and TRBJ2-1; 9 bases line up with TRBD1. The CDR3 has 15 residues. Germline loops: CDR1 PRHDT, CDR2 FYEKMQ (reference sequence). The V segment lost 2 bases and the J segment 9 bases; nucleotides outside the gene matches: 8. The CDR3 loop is CASSLTGGGSSEQFF. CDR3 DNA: TGTGCCAGCAGCTTAACAGGGGGCGGTTCTAGTGAGCAGTTCTTC.

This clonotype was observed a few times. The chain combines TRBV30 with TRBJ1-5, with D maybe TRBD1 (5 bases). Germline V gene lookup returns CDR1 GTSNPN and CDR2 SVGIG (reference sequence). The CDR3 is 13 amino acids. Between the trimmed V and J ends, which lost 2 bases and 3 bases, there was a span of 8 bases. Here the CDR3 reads CAWSLTDNQPQHF. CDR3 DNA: TGTGCCTGGAGTCTGACAGACAATCAGCCCCAGCATTTT.

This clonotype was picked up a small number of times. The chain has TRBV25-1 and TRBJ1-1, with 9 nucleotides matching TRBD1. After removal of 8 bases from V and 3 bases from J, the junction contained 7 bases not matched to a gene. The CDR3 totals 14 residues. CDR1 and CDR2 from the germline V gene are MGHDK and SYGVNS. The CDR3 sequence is CASGGTGIHTEAFF. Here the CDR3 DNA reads TGTGCCAGCGGGGGGACAGGGATACACACTGAAGCTTTCTTT.

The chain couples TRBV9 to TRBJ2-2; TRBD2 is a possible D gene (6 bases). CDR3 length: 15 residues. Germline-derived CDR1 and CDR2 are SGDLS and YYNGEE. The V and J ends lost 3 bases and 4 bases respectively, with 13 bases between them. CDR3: CASSGGGMATGELFF. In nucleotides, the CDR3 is TGTGCCAGCAGCGGGGGCGGGATGGCCACCGGGGAGCTGTTTTTT.

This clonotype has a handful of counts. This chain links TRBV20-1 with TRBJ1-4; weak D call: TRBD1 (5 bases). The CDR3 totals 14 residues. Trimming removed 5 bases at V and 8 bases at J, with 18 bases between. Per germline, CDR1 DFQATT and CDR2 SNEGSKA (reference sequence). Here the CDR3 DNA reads TGCAGTGCTTCCCGGGACCGATGGGTGGAAAAACTGTTTTTT. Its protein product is CSASRDRWVEKLFF.

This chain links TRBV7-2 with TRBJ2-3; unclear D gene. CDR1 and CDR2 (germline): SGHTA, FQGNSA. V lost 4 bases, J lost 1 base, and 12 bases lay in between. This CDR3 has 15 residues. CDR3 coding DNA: TGTGCCAGCAGCTCGGGCGGACCCCGCACAGATACGCAGTATTTT. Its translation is CASSSGGPRTDTQYF.

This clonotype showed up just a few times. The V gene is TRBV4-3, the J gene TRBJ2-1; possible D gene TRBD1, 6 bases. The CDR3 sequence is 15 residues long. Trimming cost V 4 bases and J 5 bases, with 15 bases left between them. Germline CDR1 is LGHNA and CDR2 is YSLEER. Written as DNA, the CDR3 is TGCGCCAGCAGCCGGACAGCTTGGCCCAACAATGAGCAGTTCTTC. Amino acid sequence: CASSRTAWPNNEQFF.

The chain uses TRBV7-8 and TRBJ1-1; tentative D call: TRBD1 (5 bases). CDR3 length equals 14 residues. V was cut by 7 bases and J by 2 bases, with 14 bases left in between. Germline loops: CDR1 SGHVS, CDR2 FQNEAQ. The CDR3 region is CASTQGASNTEAFF. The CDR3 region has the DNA TGTGCCAGCACTCAAGGGGCCAGCAACACTGAAGCTTTCTTT.

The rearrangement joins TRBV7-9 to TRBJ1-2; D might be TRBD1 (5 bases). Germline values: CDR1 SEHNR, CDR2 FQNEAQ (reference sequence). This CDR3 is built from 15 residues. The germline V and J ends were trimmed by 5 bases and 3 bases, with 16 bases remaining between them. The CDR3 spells CASSRGDYDYYGYTF. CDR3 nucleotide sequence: TGTGCCAGCAGCCGCGGGGACTACGACTACTATGGCTACACCTTC.